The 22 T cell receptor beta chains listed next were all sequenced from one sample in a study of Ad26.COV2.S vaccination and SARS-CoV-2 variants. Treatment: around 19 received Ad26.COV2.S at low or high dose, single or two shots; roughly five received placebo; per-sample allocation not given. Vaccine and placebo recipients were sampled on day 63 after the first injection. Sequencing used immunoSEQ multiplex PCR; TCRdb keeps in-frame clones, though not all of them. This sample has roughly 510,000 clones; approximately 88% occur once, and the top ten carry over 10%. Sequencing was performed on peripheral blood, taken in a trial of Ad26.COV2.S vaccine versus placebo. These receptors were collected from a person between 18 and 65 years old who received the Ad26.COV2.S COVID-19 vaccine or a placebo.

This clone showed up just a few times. CDR3 sequence (DNA): TGTGCCACCAAGAAGGGAGGGACCGGGGAGCTGTTTTTT. It specifies CATKKGGTGELFF. This chain links TRBV24-1 with TRBJ2-2; TRBD2 aligns across 7 bases. With 8 bases clipped from V and 5 bases from J, the junction kept 4 bases outside the gene matches. Per germline, CDR1 KGHDR and CDR2 SFDVKD. The CDR3 consists of 13 residues.

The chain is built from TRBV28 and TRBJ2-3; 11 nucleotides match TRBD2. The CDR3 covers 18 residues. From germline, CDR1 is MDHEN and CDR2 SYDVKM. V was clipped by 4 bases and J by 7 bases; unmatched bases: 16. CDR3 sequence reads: CASSSLMALAGGIYTQYF. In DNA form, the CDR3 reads TGTGCCAGCAGTTCCCTTATGGCTCTAGCGGGAGGCATATATACGCAGTATTTT.

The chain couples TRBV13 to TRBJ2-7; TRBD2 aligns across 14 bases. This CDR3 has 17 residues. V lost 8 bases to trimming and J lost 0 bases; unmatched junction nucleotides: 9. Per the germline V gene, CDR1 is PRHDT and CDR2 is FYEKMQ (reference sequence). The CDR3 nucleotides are TGTGCCAGCGGGACTAGCGGGAGAGCGGCCAGCTCCTACGAGCAGTACTTC. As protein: CASGTSGRAASSYEQYF.

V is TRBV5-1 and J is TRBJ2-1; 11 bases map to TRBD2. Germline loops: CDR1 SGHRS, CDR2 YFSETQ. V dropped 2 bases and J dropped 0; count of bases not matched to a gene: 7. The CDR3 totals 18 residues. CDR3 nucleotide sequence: TGCGCCAGCAGCTTCATTCCCACTAGCGGGAGCTCCTACAATGAGCAGTTCTTC. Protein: CASSFIPTSGSSYNEQFF. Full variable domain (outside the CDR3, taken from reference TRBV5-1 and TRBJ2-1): KAGVTQTPRYLIKTRGQQVTLSCSPISGHRSVSWYQQTPGQGLQFLFEYFSETQRNKGNFPGRFSGRQFSNSRSEMNVSTLELGDSALYLCASSFIPTSGSSYNEQFFGPGTRLTVL.

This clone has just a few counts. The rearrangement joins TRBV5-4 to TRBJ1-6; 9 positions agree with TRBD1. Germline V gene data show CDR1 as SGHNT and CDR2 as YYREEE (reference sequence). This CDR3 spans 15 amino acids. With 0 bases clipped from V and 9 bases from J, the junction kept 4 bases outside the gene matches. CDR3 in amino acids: CASSLAGQGVSPLHF. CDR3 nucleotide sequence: TGTGCCAGCAGCTTGGCGGGACAGGGAGTTTCACCCCTCCACTTT.

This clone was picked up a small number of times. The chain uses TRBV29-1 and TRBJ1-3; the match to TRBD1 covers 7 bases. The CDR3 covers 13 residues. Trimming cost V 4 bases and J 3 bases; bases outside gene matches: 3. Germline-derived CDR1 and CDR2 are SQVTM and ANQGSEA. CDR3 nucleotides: TGCAGCGTTGTCCCAGGGGGTGGAAACACCATATATTTT. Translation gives CSVVPGGGNTIYF.

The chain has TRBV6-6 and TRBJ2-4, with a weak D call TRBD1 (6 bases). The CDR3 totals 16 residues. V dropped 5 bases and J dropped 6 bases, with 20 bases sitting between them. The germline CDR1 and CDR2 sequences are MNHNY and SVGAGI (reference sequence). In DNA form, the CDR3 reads TGTGCCAGCAGTCTACAGGGAATCGGTGCGTCAAACATTCAGTACTTC. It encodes CASSLQGIGASNIQYF.

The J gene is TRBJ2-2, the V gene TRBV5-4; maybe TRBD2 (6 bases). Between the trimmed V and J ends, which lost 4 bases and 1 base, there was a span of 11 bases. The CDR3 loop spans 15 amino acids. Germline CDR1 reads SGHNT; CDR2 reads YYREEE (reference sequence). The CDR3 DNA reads TGTGCCAGCAGCCCGCGGGGCGGGAACACCGGGGAGCTGTTTTTT. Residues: CASSPRGGNTGELFF. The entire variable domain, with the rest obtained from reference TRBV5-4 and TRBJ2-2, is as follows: ETGVTQSPTHLIKTRGQQVTLRCSSQSGHNTVSWYQQALGQGPQFIFQYYREEENGRGNFPPRFSGLQFPNYSSELNVNALELDDSALYLCASSPRGGNTGELFFGEGSRLTVL.

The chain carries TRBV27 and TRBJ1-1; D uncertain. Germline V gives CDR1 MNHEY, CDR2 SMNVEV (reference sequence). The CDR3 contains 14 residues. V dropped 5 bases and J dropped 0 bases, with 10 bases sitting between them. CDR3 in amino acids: CASSRNSMNTEAFF. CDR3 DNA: TGTGCCAGCAGTAGGAACAGCATGAACACTGAAGCTTTCTTT.

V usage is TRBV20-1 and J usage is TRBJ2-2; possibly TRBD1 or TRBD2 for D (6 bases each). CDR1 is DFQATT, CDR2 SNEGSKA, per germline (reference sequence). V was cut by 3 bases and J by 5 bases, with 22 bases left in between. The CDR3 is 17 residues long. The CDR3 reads CSASKGGTTTSTGELFF. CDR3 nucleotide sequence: TGCAGTGCTAGTAAGGGCGGGACAACTACCTCTACCGGGGAGCTGTTTTTT.

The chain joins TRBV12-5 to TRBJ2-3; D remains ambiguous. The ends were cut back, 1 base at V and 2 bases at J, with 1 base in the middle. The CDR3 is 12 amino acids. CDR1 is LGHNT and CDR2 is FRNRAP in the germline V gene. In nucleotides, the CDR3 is TGTGCTAGTGGTTTGGACACAGATACGCAGTATTTT. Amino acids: CASGLDTDTQYF.

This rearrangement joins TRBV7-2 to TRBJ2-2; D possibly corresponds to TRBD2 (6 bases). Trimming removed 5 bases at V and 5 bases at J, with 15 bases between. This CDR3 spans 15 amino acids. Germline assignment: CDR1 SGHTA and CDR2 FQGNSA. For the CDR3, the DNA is TGTGCCAGCAGCGCGGGACCTCGGGAAACCGGGGAGCTGTTTTTT. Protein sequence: CASSAGPRETGELFF.

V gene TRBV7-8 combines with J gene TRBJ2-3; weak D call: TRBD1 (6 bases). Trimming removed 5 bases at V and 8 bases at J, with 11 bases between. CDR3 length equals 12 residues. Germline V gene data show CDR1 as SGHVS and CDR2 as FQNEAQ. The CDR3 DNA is TGTGCCAGCAGCCCAGGGGCGGTTACGCAGTATTTT. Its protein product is CASSPGAVTQYF.

CDR3 coding DNA: TGTGCCAGCAGTTTAAGCGGCGGGGAAGCTTTCTTT. The encoded protein is CASSLSGGEAFF. This chain links TRBV27 with TRBJ1-1; no clear D. Germline values: CDR1 MNHEY, CDR2 SMNVEV (reference sequence). CDR3 length: 12 residues. The V and J ends lost 2 bases and 8 bases respectively, with 9 bases between them.

Written as DNA, the CDR3 is TGTGCCAGCAGCGTAGGACATGTAGGGGCAACTAATGAAAAACTGTTTTTT. Translated: CASSVGHVGATNEKLFF. The gene calls are TRBV9 and TRBJ1-4; the D gene is possibly TRBD1 (5 bases). Trimming shortened V by 0 bases and J by 0 bases, and 12 bases separated the two germline ends. This CDR3 is built from 17 residues. Germline CDR1 and CDR2: SGDLS and YYNGEE. Full variable domain (missing parts from reference TRBV9 and TRBJ1-4): DSGVTQTPKHLITATGQRVTLRCSPRSGDLSVYWYQQSLDQGLQFLIQYYNGEERAKGNILERFSAQQFPDLHSELNLSSLELGDSALYFCASSVGHVGATNEKLFFGSGTQLSVL.

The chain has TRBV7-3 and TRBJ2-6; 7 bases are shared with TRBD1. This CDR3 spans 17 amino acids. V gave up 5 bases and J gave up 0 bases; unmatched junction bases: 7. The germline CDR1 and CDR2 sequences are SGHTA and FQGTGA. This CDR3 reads CASSPQGGTSGANVLTF. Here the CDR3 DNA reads TGTGCCAGCAGCCCCCAAGGGGGCACCTCTGGGGCCAACGTCCTGACTTTC.

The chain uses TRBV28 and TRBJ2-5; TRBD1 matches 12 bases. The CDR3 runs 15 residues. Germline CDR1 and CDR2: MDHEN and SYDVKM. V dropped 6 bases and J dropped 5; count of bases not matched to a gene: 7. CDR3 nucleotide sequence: TGTGCCAGCAGCCCAGGGGACAGGGGGCTTGAGACCCAGTACTTC. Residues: CASSPGDRGLETQYF.

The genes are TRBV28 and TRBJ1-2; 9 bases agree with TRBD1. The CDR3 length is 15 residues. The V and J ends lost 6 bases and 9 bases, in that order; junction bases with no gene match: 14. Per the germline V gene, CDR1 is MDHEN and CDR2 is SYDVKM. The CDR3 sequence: CASSPNRDREGSYTF. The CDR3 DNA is TGTGCCAGCAGCCCTAACCGGGACAGGGAAGGTAGCTACACCTTC.

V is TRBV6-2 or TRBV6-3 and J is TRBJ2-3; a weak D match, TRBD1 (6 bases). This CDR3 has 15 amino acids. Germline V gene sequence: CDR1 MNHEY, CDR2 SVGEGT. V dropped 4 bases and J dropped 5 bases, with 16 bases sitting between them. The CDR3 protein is CASSFTGLPGDTQYF. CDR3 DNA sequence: TGTGCCAGCAGTTTCACAGGGTTACCCGGAGATACGCAGTATTTT.

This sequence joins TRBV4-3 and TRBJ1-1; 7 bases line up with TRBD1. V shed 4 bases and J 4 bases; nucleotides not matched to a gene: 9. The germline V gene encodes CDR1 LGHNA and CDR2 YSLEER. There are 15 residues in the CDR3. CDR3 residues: CASSLETGRSTEAFF. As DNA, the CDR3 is TGCGCCAGCAGCCTAGAGACAGGGAGGAGCACTGAAGCTTTCTTT.

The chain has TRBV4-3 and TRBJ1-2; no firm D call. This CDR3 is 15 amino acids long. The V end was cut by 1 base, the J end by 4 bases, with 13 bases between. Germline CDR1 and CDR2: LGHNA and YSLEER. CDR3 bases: TGCGCCAGCAGCCAAGGAGCCGGACGGCTCTATGGCTACACCTTC. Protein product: CASSQGAGRLYGYTF.

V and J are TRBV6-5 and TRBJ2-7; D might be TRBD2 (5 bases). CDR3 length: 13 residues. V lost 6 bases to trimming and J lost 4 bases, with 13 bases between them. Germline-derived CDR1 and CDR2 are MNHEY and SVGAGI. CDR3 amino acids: CASSRDLAYEQYF. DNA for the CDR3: TGTGCCAGCAGCCGTGATCTAGCTTACGAGCAGTACTTC.